The 27 T cell receptor beta chains in this list originate from one sample, sequenced in a study of blood T cell repertoires in COVID-19. Measured with immunoSEQ multiplex PCR; TCRdb has only the in-frame clones, and not every one. The sample carries some 250,000 clones, approximately 82% recorded once. The sequenced material came from peripheral blood. The source is a man older than 75 with acute or convalescent COVID-19.

The V gene is TRBV4-2, the J gene TRBJ1-1; perhaps TRBD1 as D (5 bases). The germline CDR1 and CDR2 sequences are LGHNA and YNFKEQ. The V gene lost 3 bases and the J gene lost 3 bases, with 11 bases spanning the gap. CDR3 length equals 14 residues. The CDR3 loop is CASSQNKGYTEAFF. CDR3 bases: TGTGCCAGCAGCCAGAACAAGGGGTACACTGAAGCTTTCTTT.

The chain uses TRBV19 and TRBJ2-1; 7 bases are shared with TRBD2. CDR1 LNHDA and CDR2 SQIVND come from the germline V gene (reference sequence). This CDR3 is 15 amino acids long. The V gene end was trimmed by 2 bases and the J gene end by 8 bases; junction bases not matched to a gene: 9. CDR3 sequence reads: CASSISVTSFHEQFF. CDR3 bases: TGTGCCAGTAGTATATCCGTGACTAGCTTCCATGAGCAGTTCTTC.

The gene calls are TRBV5-1 and TRBJ2-1, with 10 nucleotides matching TRBD1. CDR3 length: 15 amino acids. Germline CDR1 SGHRS, CDR2 YFSETQ. J was trimmed by 8 bases and V by 0 bases; bases with no gene match: 5. This CDR3 is CASSLGTGGFDEQFF. The CDR3 region has the DNA TGCGCCAGCAGCTTGGGGACAGGGGGTTTCGATGAGCAGTTCTTC.

V usage is TRBV29-1 and J usage is TRBJ2-1; TRBD2 agrees at 10 bases. Germline-derived CDR1 and CDR2 are SQVTM and ANQGSEA. After removal of 6 bases from V and 4 bases from J, the junction contained 9 bases not matched to a gene. This CDR3 region has 15 residues. This chain's CDR3 is CSVELLAGPYNEQFF. The CDR3 nucleotides read TGCAGCGTGGAACTACTAGCGGGACCTTACAATGAGCAGTTCTTC.

The rearrangement uses TRBV27 and TRBJ1-4; D may be TRBD1 (6 bases). Trimming stripped 0 bases from V and 5 bases from J, with 16 bases between. Germline V gene sequence: CDR1 MNHEY, CDR2 SMNVEV (reference sequence). The CDR3 has 17 residues. This CDR3 is CASSLSVGQGKNEKLFF. CDR3 sequence (DNA): TGTGCCAGCAGTTTATCGGTCGGGCAGGGGAAGAATGAAAAACTGTTTTTT.

This sequence joins TRBV28 and TRBJ2-3; no clear D. Deletions cut 4 bases from V and 1 base from J, with 3 bases between. The germline V gene has CDR1 MDHEN and CDR2 SYDVKM. There are 12 residues in the CDR3. The CDR3 DNA follows: TGTGCCAGCAGTTCGGGCACAGATACGCAGTATTTT. It translates to CASSSGTDTQYF. Using reference TRBV28 and TRBJ2-3 for the parts outside the CDR3, the full variable domain is DVKVTQSSRYLVKRTGEKVFLECVQDMDHENMFWYRQDPGLGLRLIYFSYDVKMKEKGDIPEGYSVSREKKERFSLILESASTNQTSMYLCASSSGTDTQYFGPGTRLTVL.

This chain uses TRBV7-2 with TRBJ2-5, with TRBD2 identical over 12 bases. The CDR3 has 14 residues. Germline V lookup: CDR1 SGHTA, CDR2 FQGNSA. The junction had 2 bases not matched to a gene; V was cut back by 5 bases and J by 4 bases. CDR3 protein: CASSRGLAGETQYF. CDR3 DNA sequence: TGTGCCAGCAGCAGGGGACTAGCGGGAGAGACCCAGTACTTC.

The V gene is TRBV10-3, the J gene TRBJ2-4; D perhaps matches TRBD1 (6 bases). The CDR3 runs to 12 residues. Germline V gene lookup returns CDR1 ENHRY and CDR2 SYGVKD. V lost 6 bases, J lost 5 bases, and 8 bases lay in between. The CDR3 spells CAISRGENIQYF. CDR3 in DNA: TGTGCCATCAGCAGGGGCGAAAACATTCAGTACTTC.

This chain connects TRBV5-4 to TRBJ2-2; 7 bases are a match to TRBD1. Germline V gene sequence: CDR1 SGHNT, CDR2 YYREEE (reference sequence). This CDR3 spans 16 amino acids. The V segment lost 3 bases and the J segment 0 bases; nucleotides outside the gene matches: 5. CDR3 coding DNA: TGTGCCAGCAGCTCAAGACAGGGAGCGAACACCGGGGAGCTGTTTTTT. It is translated as CASSSRQGANTGELFF.

Comments on this clone: A much larger clone sits a single nucleotide away, making a read error possible. V usage is TRBV7-6 and J usage is TRBJ2-1; TRBD2 matches at 7 bases. The CDR3 consists of 15 residues. Germline CDR1 and CDR2: SGHVS and FNYEAQ. CDR3 DNA sequence: TGTGTCAGCAGCACGGTGAGGGAGGGCCTGGGTGAGCAGTTCTTC. Its protein is CVSSTVREGLGEQFF.

The chain joins TRBV11-2 to TRBJ2-2; TRBD2 agrees at 7 bases. The germline V gene has CDR1 SGHAT and CDR2 FQNNGV. V lost 5 bases to trimming and J lost 1 base; unmatched junction nucleotides: 4. The CDR3 contains 15 residues. CDR3 DNA sequence: TGTGCCAGCAGCGCCGGGACTATGAACACCGGGGAGCTGTTTTTT. This sequence encodes CASSAGTMNTGELFF.

The CDR3: CSVGVWDRGETQYF. DNA of the CDR3: TGCAGCGTTGGAGTCTGGGACAGGGGGGAGACCCAGTACTTC. The chain carries TRBV29-1 and TRBJ2-5, with 11 bases that match TRBD1. The germline V gene has CDR1 SQVTM and CDR2 ANQGSEA. The trim removed 4 bases at V and 5 bases at J, leaving 6 bases unmatched. The CDR3 has 14 amino acids.

The V call is TRBV5-1, the J call TRBJ1-2; possible D gene TRBD1, 6 bases. The CDR3 has 14 amino acids. Germline values: CDR1 SGHRS, CDR2 YFSETQ. V was trimmed by 0 bases and J by 3 bases, leaving 9 bases between them. Here the CDR3 reads CASSLGQVDYGYTF. CDR3 DNA: TGCGCCAGCAGCTTGGGACAGGTGGACTATGGCTACACCTTC.

The chain uses TRBV9 and TRBJ2-3; 10 bases are a match to TRBD2. The CDR3 contains 16 residues. Germline V lookup: CDR1 SGDLS, CDR2 YYNGEE. The V segment lost 0 bases and the J segment 6 bases; nucleotides outside the gene matches: 7. The DNA for the CDR3 is TGTGCCAGCAGCGTAGCTAGCGAGCGGGGGGGCGATACGCAGTATTTT. Its protein product is CASSVASERGGDTQYF.

This chain joins TRBV5-1 and TRBJ2-3; TRBD1 matches at 7 bases. The CDR3 runs 16 residues. The V segment lost 4 bases and the J segment 0 bases; nucleotides outside the gene matches: 8. Per the germline V gene, CDR1 is SGHRS and CDR2 is YFSETQ. CDR3 sequence: CASSAYGTASTDTQYF. The CDR3 DNA is TGCGCCAGCAGCGCATACGGGACAGCTAGCACAGATACGCAGTATTTT.

The V and J genes are TRBV7-2 and TRBJ1-1; D call uncertain. V shed 9 bases and J shed 4 bases, with 15 bases lying between them. Germline V gene sequence: CDR1 SGHTA, CDR2 FQGNSA. CDR3 length equals 13 residues. CDR3 sequence: CASAQEAATEAFF. CDR3 DNA sequence: TGTGCCAGTGCCCAGGAGGCAGCCACTGAAGCTTTCTTT. Filled out from reference TRBV7-2 and TRBJ1-1, the complete variable domain reads GAGVSQSPSNKVTEKGKDVELRCDPISGHTALYWYRQSLGQGLEFLIYFQGNSAPDKSGLPSDRFSAERTGGSVSTLTIQRTQQEDSAVYLCASAQEAATEAFFGQGTRLTVV.

The chain employs TRBV13 and TRBJ2-3; 14 bases agree with TRBD2. Germline lookup yields CDR1 PRHDT and CDR2 FYEKMQ (reference sequence). This CDR3 has 15 amino acids. With 5 bases clipped from V and 4 bases from J, the junction kept 2 bases outside the gene matches. The CDR3 DNA reads as TGTGCCAGCAGCCCGACTAGCGGGGGGGCAGATACGCAGTATTTT. It codes for CASSPTSGGADTQYF.

The J gene is TRBJ1-5, the V gene TRBV19; 7 bases align to TRBD1. This CDR3 has 16 amino acids. Germline CDR1 is LNHDA and CDR2 is SQIVND (reference sequence). J lost 0 bases, V lost 3 bases, and 5 bases had no gene match. CDR3 residues: CASSILGTDSNQPQHF. The CDR3 coding sequence is TGTGCCAGTAGTATTTTAGGGACAGATAGCAATCAGCCCCAGCATTTT.

This clone has more than one count but fewer than ten. The rearrangement links TRBV5-1 to TRBJ2-3; 7 positions agree with TRBD1. Germline V gives CDR1 SGHRS, CDR2 YFSETQ. Germline trimming cut 3 bases from V and 4 bases from J; bases unmatched to any gene: 8. The CDR3 runs to 15 residues. The CDR3 protein is CASSSTGDRSDTQYF. The CDR3 DNA reads as TGCGCCAGCAGCTCCACAGGGGATCGGTCAGATACGCAGTATTTT.

The genes are TRBV3-1 (or the pseudogene TRBV3-2) and TRBJ1-1; 7 bases match TRBD1. With V trimmed by 5 bases and J by 2 bases, 8 bases remained unmatched. CDR3 length equals 15 residues. Germline lookup yields CDR1 LGHDT and CDR2 YNNKEL (reference sequence). The CDR3, as DNA: TGTGCCAGCAGCTGGGGACAGCAAACAAACACTGAAGCTTTCTTT. It is translated as CASSWGQQTNTEAFF.

This sequence joins TRBV10-3 and TRBJ2-5; weak D call: TRBD1 (6 bases). Trimming stripped 1 base from V and 4 bases from J, with 13 bases between. The CDR3 runs 15 residues. Germline V gene lookup returns CDR1 ENHRY and CDR2 SYGVKD. As DNA, the CDR3 is TGTGCCATCAGTGAGTTGGGCCAGGGGAGAGAGACCCAGTACTTC. As protein: CAISELGQGRETQYF.

The chain carries TRBV11-3 and TRBJ2-1, with 9 bases fitting TRBD2. After removal of 2 bases from V and 2 bases from J, the junction contained 7 bases not matched to a gene. The CDR3 contains 17 residues. In germline, CDR1 is SGHNT, CDR2 YENEEA. CDR3 in amino acids: CASSLKILAGPYNEQFF. CDR3 in DNA: TGTGCCAGCAGCTTAAAGATACTAGCGGGTCCCTACAATGAGCAGTTCTTC.

This sequence joins TRBV7-9 and TRBJ1-2; D is ambiguous. V lost 5 bases, J lost 8 bases, and 18 bases lay in between. This CDR3 is 14 amino acids long. In germline, CDR1 is SEHNR, CDR2 FQNEAQ (reference sequence). CDR3 in amino acids: CASSATEAASGYTF. The CDR3 DNA is TGTGCCAGCAGCGCTACCGAGGCGGCTTCAGGCTACACCTTC.

V usage is TRBV9 and J usage is TRBJ2-5, with TRBD2 matching 10 bases. V lost 0 bases to trimming and J lost 7 bases; unmatched junction nucleotides: 6. The CDR3 spans 15 residues. Germline CDR1 SGDLS, CDR2 YYNGEE. CDR3 amino acids: CASSVDLAGVRTQYF. In DNA, the CDR3 is TGTGCCAGCAGCGTAGATCTAGCGGGGGTCAGGACCCAGTACTTC.

The chain employs TRBV6-5 and TRBJ2-1, with 10 bases matching TRBD2. The CDR3 runs 14 residues. Germline CDR1 is MNHEY and CDR2 is SVGAGI. Unmatched junction bases numbered 3, after V lost 6 bases and J lost 4 bases. CDR3 DNA sequence: TGTGCCAGCAGGCAGACTAGCGGGTACAATGAGCAGTTCTTC. Encoded protein: CASRQTSGYNEQFF.

Details on this clone: Other DNA sequences of this sample code for an identical CDR3. V gene TRBV7-2 combines with J gene TRBJ1-2; 7 bases align to TRBD1. The CDR3 sequence is 15 residues long. V lost 1 base to trimming and J lost 4 bases; unmatched junction nucleotides: 6. CDR1 is SGHTA and CDR2 is FQGNSA in the germline V gene. The CDR3 is CASSLGQGATYGYTF. CDR3 nucleotides: TGTGCCAGCAGCTTAGGACAGGGTGCGACCTATGGCTACACCTTC.

V usage is TRBV3-1 (or the pseudogene TRBV3-2) and J usage is TRBJ2-7; no definite D call. The CDR3 runs 15 residues. Per the germline V gene, CDR1 is LGHDT and CDR2 is YNNKEL (reference sequence). The V end lost 1 base, the J end lost 3 bases, and 13 bases lay between the germline ends. The CDR3 sequence: CASSQVSSTNYEQYF. The CDR3 DNA reads as TGTGCCAGCAGCCAAGTTTCGAGCACCAACTACGAGCAGTACTTC.